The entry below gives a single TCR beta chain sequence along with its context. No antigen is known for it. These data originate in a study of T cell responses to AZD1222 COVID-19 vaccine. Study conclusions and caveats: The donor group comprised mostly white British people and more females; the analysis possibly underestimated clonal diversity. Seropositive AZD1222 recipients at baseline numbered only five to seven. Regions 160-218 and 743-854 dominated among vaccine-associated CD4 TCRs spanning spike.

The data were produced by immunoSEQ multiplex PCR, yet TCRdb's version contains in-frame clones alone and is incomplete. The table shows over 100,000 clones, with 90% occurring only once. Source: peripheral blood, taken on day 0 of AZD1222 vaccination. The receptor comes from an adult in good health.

CDR3 in amino acids: CASSLVGSTSRLQEFGNTIYF. DNA of the CDR3: TGCGCCAGCAGCTTGGTTGGCAGCACGTCGCGCCTTCAAGAGTTTGGAAACACCATATATTTT. V and J are TRBV5-1 and TRBJ1-3; no firm D call. Germline CDR1 SGHRS, CDR2 YFSETQ. Trimming shortened V by 0 bases and J by 3 bases, and 28 bases separated the two germline ends. This CDR3 comprises 21 residues.